This record looks at one T cell receptor beta chain sequence and its context. The V gene's germline CDR1 is LNHNV and CDR2 YYDKDF (reference sequence). Trimming cost V 0 bases and J 6 bases; bases outside gene matches: 9. CDR3 length: 17 residues. This sample is drawn from a study of blood T cell repertoires in COVID-19. Study-wide background: Sources were T cells, B-cell-depleted T cells, or PBMCs; the material itself was cDNA or gDNA.

Per the original data handling: How many nucleated cells were present was estimated from reference gene primer amplification. Clones were read by immunoSEQ multiplex PCR, and TCRdb kept only the in-frame ones, dropping some. V, J and clone size are those of that table, while D and trimming were read from the DNA. The sample includes some 200,000 clones, more than 75% of them seen just once. The chain couples TRBV15 to TRBJ2-3; 10 bases are shared with TRBD2. The receptor was isolated from a man aged 40-49 years with active or convalescent COVID-19. Source material: peripheral blood. The CDR3 loop is CATSRDLASGGIDTQYF. The CDR3 nucleotides are TGTGCCACCAGCAGAGATTTGGCTAGCGGGGGTATTGATACGCAGTATTTT.